This T cell receptor beta chain was sequenced for a study of OX40 agonist ivuxolimab in advanced cancers. Germline V gene sequence: CDR1 SEHNR, CDR2 FQNEAQ (reference sequence). Trimming cost V 5 bases and J 9 bases, with 20 bases left between them. The CDR3 is 15 residues long. Method: immunoSEQ multiplex PCR; TCRdb's copy keeps in-frame clones and lacks some. The sample has 80,000 or so clones, 85% to 95% seen once. The material sequenced was CD4+ or CD8+ T cells sorted from blood, taken in a trial of the OX40 agonist ivuxolimab. This clonotype was obtained from an adult with an advanced solid tumor such as melanoma, head and neck, liver or kidney cancer. The chain employs TRBV7-9 and TRBJ2-1; D is unclear. CDR3 sequence: CASSLGPVTLGEQFF. The DNA for the CDR3 is TGTGCCAGCAGCCTGGGCCCAGTAACCCTCGGTGAGCAGTTCTTC.